A single sample gave rise to the 25 T cell receptor beta chains below, sequenced in a study of T cells in Graves' hyperthyroidism and ophthalmopathy. Using RNA transcripts as the source, TCR beta CDR3 regions were amplified. An initial round of RT-PCR targeting the TCR CDR3 relied on the HTBI primer set. TCRdb re-analysed the multiplex PCR reads in MiXCR, keeping a single row per CDR3 protein. The sample contains about 600,000 distinct CDR3 sequences, 15% to 20% of which appear only once. Sequenced: blood. All receptors come from a woman between 40 and 55 years old with Graves' ophthalmopathy.

In its sample, this clonotype was seen many times. The chain links TRBV2 to TRBJ1-5; D is unresolved. Trimming took off 7 bases at V and 5 bases at J, with 12 bases between the two ends. CDR3 length: 13 amino acids. CDR1 SNHLY and CDR2 FYNNEI come from the germline V gene. The CDR3 reads CASTDNVDQPQHF. The CDR3 DNA sequence: TGTGCCAGCACTGACAATGTGGATCAGCCCCAGCATTTT.

In its sample, this clonotype was seen a few times. This chain joins TRBV30 and TRBJ1-3; D call uncertain. CDR1 GTSNPN and CDR2 SVGIG come from the germline V gene (reference sequence). Trimming left V 5 bases short and J 0 bases short, with 11 bases between. The length of the CDR3 is 14 residues. CDR3 nucleotides: TGTGCCTGGGCTTCAGGACTCTCTGGAAACACCATATATTTT. Its protein product is CAWASGLSGNTIYF.

The chain recombines TRBV27 with TRBJ2-5; D is tentatively TRBD1 or TRBD2 (6 bases each). The ends were cut back, 5 bases at V and 4 bases at J, with 17 bases in the middle. The CDR3 is 15 residues long. Germline V gene sequence: CDR1 MNHEY, CDR2 SMNVEV (reference sequence). The CDR3 is CASSPLWGAGETQYF. CDR3 sequence (DNA): TGTGCCAGCAGTCCGCTTTGGGGGGCTGGAGAGACCCAGTACTTC.

The chain employs TRBV28 and TRBJ1-6; no definite D call. The V gene's germline CDR1 is MDHEN and CDR2 SYDVKM. The length of the CDR3 is 16 residues. V was trimmed by 8 bases and J by 0 bases, leaving 14 bases between them. CDR3: CASVPSGSSYNSPLHF. CDR3 bases: TGTGCCAGCGTCCCAAGCGGGAGCTCCTATAATTCACCCCTCCACTTT.

The table lists this clonotype with many counts. This rearrangement joins TRBV28 to TRBJ2-5; D is possibly TRBD1 (6 bases). Deletions cut 7 bases from V and 5 bases from J, with 14 bases between. Germline V gene data show CDR1 as MDHEN and CDR2 as SYDVKM. This CDR3 is 13 amino acids long. Here the CDR3 DNA reads TGTGCCAGCAATGAACAGGGCCGGGAGACCCAGTACTTC. It specifies CASNEQGRETQYF.

This clonotype was seen repeatedly, ten times or more. The chain links TRBV3-1 to TRBJ1-2; no firm D call. The CDR3 has 13 residues. V was cut by 4 bases and J by 8 bases, with 14 bases left in between. CDR1 is LGHDT and CDR2 is YNNKEL in the germline V gene (reference sequence). CDR3 DNA sequence: TGTGCCAGCAGCCGCGGCGGAGGCGAGGGCTACACCTTC. It yields the protein CASSRGGGEGYTF.

This clonotype was seen repeatedly, ten times or more. The V gene is TRBV20-1, the J gene TRBJ1-4; D unclear. Germline assignment: CDR1 DFQATT and CDR2 SNEGSKA (reference sequence). The CDR3 extends over 12 amino acids. V lost 1 base and J 6 bases, leaving 6 bases between the germline ends. CDR3 amino acids: CSARVSDEKLFF. The CDR3 nucleotides read TGCAGTGCTAGAGTATCAGATGAAAAACTGTTTTTT.

The chain recombines TRBV6-5 with TRBJ2-7; D is ambiguous. Germline loops: CDR1 MNHEY, CDR2 SVGAGI. The length of the CDR3 is 14 residues. V lost 0 bases, J lost 2 bases, and 8 bases lay in between. This CDR3 is CASSYSSPAYEQYF. CDR3 bases: TGTGCCAGCAGTTACTCGAGTCCGGCCTACGAGCAGTACTTC.

This clonotype was seen a few times. This chain connects TRBV19 to TRBJ1-5; weak D call: TRBD1 (5 bases). Trimming left V 6 bases short and J 5 bases short, with 20 bases between. The CDR3 is 16 residues long. Germline lookup yields CDR1 LNHDA and CDR2 SQIVND (reference sequence). The CDR3 region has the DNA TGTGCCAGTAGACCTTCCGGGACGGCCCCCGATCAGCCCCAGCATTTT. Translating gives CASRPSGTAPDQPQHF.

The chain combines TRBV19 with TRBJ2-7, with D perhaps matching TRBD2 (6 bases). Germline CDR1 and CDR2: LNHDA and SQIVND (reference sequence). This CDR3 is built from 14 residues. The V end lost 3 bases, the J end lost 3 bases, and 12 bases lay between the germline ends. The CDR3 loop reads CASSMNGSIYEQYF. For the CDR3, the DNA is TGTGCCAGTAGTATGAACGGGAGCATCTACGAGCAGTACTTC.

In this sample, this clonotype turned up a few times. This sequence joins TRBV20-1 and TRBJ1-4; 7 nucleotides agree with TRBD1. CDR3 size: 15 residues. Germline V gene sequence: CDR1 DFQATT, CDR2 SNEGSKA (reference sequence). V lost 4 bases and J lost 0; bases outside the gene matches: 5. CDR3: CSANPTGATNEKLFF. For the CDR3, the DNA is TGCAGTGCTAATCCTACAGGGGCAACTAATGAAAAACTGTTTTTT.

In this sample, this clonotype turned up a few times. The chain links TRBV20-1 to TRBJ1-2, with D possibly TRBD1 on 5 matching bases. V lost 0 bases, J lost 5 bases, and 22 bases lay in between. Per the germline V gene, CDR1 is DFQATT and CDR2 is SNEGSKA (reference sequence). The CDR3 runs to 17 residues. CDR3 in amino acids: CSARDTTRERVIYGYTF. Here the CDR3 DNA reads TGCAGTGCTAGAGACACGACCAGGGAACGGGTTATTTATGGCTACACCTTC.

This clonotype has at least ten counts. J is TRBJ2-2 and V is TRBV6-1; 8 bases map to TRBD2. The CDR3 is 16 residues long. J gave up 2 bases and V 5 bases, and 7 bases lay outside the gene matches. The germline CDR1 and CDR2 sequences are MNHNS and SASEGT. CDR3 region: CASSYTGGLNTGELFF. In DNA form, the CDR3 reads TGTGCCAGCAGTTATACGGGGGGGCTTAACACCGGGGAGCTGTTTTTT.

At least ten counts were recorded for this clonotype. This sequence joins TRBV20-1 and TRBJ1-2; no reliable D call. The length of the CDR3 is 12 residues. V was clipped by 6 bases and J by 8 bases, with 16 bases between them. Germline lookup yields CDR1 DFQATT and CDR2 SNEGSKA (reference sequence). The CDR3 reads CSALHPGPGYTF. CDR3 DNA: TGCAGTGCCCTTCATCCAGGTCCAGGCTACACCTTC.

Many counts were recorded for this clonotype. This rearrangement joins TRBV2 to TRBJ1-1; D gene ambiguous. This CDR3 has 13 amino acids. Germline assignment: CDR1 SNHLY and CDR2 FYNNEI. The germline V and J ends were trimmed by 7 bases and 1 base, with 10 bases remaining between them. Here the CDR3 reads CASKAQENTEAFF. Written as DNA, the CDR3 is TGTGCCAGCAAGGCGCAGGAGAACACTGAAGCTTTCTTT.

In its sample, this clonotype was seen many times. The gene calls are TRBV5-1 and TRBJ2-5; TRBD2 matches 7 bases. Germline CDR1 reads SGHRS; CDR2 reads YFSETQ. V lost 4 bases and J lost 7; bases outside the gene matches: 4. The CDR3 length is 12 residues. This CDR3 is CASSTERGTQYF. In DNA form, the CDR3 reads TGCGCCAGCAGCACCGAGCGGGGGACCCAGTACTTC.

As for this clonotype: This clone may be a read error of a much larger clone one base away. V and J are TRBV2 and TRBJ1-2; a weak D match, TRBD1 (6 bases). Germline values: CDR1 SNHLY, CDR2 FYNNEI. The length of the CDR3 is 16 residues. This CDR3 reads CVSSERAVQGGSGYTF. CDR3 bases: TGTGTCAGCAGTGAAAGGGCTGTACAAGGGGGGTCGGGCTACACCTTC.

The sample holds many counts of this clonotype. The chain carries TRBV20-1 and TRBJ2-3, with TRBD2 identical over 10 bases. CDR3 length: 22 amino acids. Germline V gene sequence: CDR1 DFQATT, CDR2 SNEGSKA (reference sequence). V lost 5 bases and J lost 4; bases outside the gene matches: 30. The CDR3 sequence is CSASTGGTSGTRGPSRADTQYF. DNA of the CDR3: TGCAGTGCTTCCACGGGGGGTACTAGCGGGACGAGGGGCCCGTCACGGGCAGATACGCAGTATTTT.

This clonotype has at least ten counts. The gene calls are TRBV2 and TRBJ2-7; 7 positions match TRBD2. CDR1 and CDR2 (germline): SNHLY, FYNNEI. The trim removed 1 base at V and 5 bases at J, leaving 14 bases unmatched. The CDR3 is 17 residues long. The CDR3 protein is CASSEGTSYMVENEQYF. Written as DNA, the CDR3 is TGTGCCAGCAGTGAAGGGACTAGTTACATGGTCGAAAACGAGCAGTACTTC.

The genes are TRBV18 and TRBJ2-2; D is unclear. V was pared by 0 bases and J by 4 bases, with 6 bases between. Germline CDR1 reads KGHSH; CDR2 reads LQKENI. The length of the CDR3 is 14 residues. This chain's CDR3 is CASSPPIRTGELFF. For the CDR3, the DNA is TGTGCCAGCTCACCACCCATCCGCACCGGGGAGCTGTTTTTT.

The rearrangement uses TRBV20-1 and TRBJ1-3; no firm D call. CDR1 is DFQATT, CDR2 SNEGSKA, per germline (reference sequence). Trimming stripped 0 bases from V and 4 bases from J, with 13 bases between. The CDR3 contains 15 residues. CDR3 in amino acids: CSARDQEGKGNTIYF. CDR3 DNA: TGCAGTGCTAGAGATCAAGAGGGAAAAGGAAACACCATATATTTT.

This clonotype was counted at least ten times. This sequence joins TRBV7-2 and TRBJ2-5; possible D gene TRBD1, 6 bases. Germline V gives CDR1 SGHTA, CDR2 FQGNSA. V lost 0 bases and J lost 4, with 9 bases in between. The CDR3 totals 14 residues. CDR3 DNA sequence: TGTGCCAGCAGCTTAGCGGGCAGGGGAGAGACCCAGTACTTC. Translated: CASSLAGRGETQYF. Supplemented by reference TRBV7-2 and TRBJ2-5, the full variable domain reads GAGVSQSPSNKVTEKGKDVELRCDPISGHTALYWYRQSLGQGLEFLIYFQGNSAPDKSGLPSDRFSAERTGGSVSTLTIQRTQQEDSAVYLCASSLAGRGETQYFGPGTRLLVL.

In this sample, this clonotype turned up a few times. The chain combines TRBV11-2 with TRBJ2-1; 14 bases align to TRBD2. This CDR3 region has 15 residues. Germline V lookup: CDR1 SGHAT, CDR2 FQNNGV. Unmatched junction bases numbered 6, after V lost 6 bases and J lost 8 bases. The CDR3 nucleotides are TGTGCCAGCAGTACCGGGACTAGCGGGAGCCATGAGCAGTTCTTC. This encodes CASSTGTSGSHEQFF.

This clonotype was seen repeatedly, ten times or more. V and J are TRBV2 and TRBJ2-1, with D uncertain. Germline CDR1 reads SNHLY; CDR2 reads FYNNEI. V lost 6 bases and J 0 bases, leaving 15 bases between the germline ends. The length of the CDR3 is 16 residues. CDR3 bases: TGTGCCAGCAGGGAACGTATGCCAAGCTCCTACAATGAGCAGTTCTTC. Translated: CASRERMPSSYNEQFF.

This sequence joins TRBV7-8 and TRBJ2-1, with 7 bases aligning to TRBD2. The CDR3 extends over 15 amino acids. Germline V CDR1 and CDR2: SGHVS, FQNEAQ. The junction had 4 bases not matched to a gene; V was cut back by 5 bases and J by 0 bases. CDR3 sequence (DNA): TGTGCCAGCAGCGAAAGCGGGACCTCCTACAATGAGCAGTTCTTC. This gives the protein CASSESGTSYNEQFF.